Listed below are T cell receptor beta chains from one sample, sequenced in a study of human T cells and chemical hapten exposure. TCRdb reanalysed the RACE reads using MiXCR and keeps one entry per CDR3 protein. The table lists tens of thousands of distinct CDR3 sequences, over 6.5% of them singletons, with roughly 3.8% in the top ten. Sequenced here: whole blood, sampled in connection with sensitization to the hapten diphenylcyclopropenone (DPC). All receptors come from a woman aged 45-65 years with alopecia areata. Some clones in this sample may be carry-over from other donors' samples. Both conserved end residues are part of each CDR3. D genes are given only for firm matches. Clone size, where shown, is once, few, many, or a class for clones that have expanded.

TRBV7-2,many,-,TRBJ2-3,TGTGCCAGCAGCCGTGGAGGGCCAGTAGATACGCAGTATTTT,CASSRGGPVDTQYF
TRBV6-6,-,-,TRBJ2-3,TGTGCCAGCAGTTACCTAGGGGAGGAGGATACGCAGTATTTT,CASSYLGEEDTQYF
TRBV6-6,many,TRBD1,TRBJ1-2,TGTGCCAGCAGTCCCCCCCCGGGACAGGGGGCGGGAGGCTACACCTTC,CASSPPPGQGAGGYTF
TRBV7-3,many,TRBD1,TRBJ1-2,TGTGCCAGCAGCTCAACAGGGGGCCGTGGCTACACCTTC,CASSSTGGRGYTF
TRBV19,-,-,TRBJ2-6,TGTGCCAGTAAGGAGACATCTGGGGCCAACGTCCTGACTTTC,CASKETSGANVLTF
TRBV6-4,medium-sized,TRBD1,TRBJ2-3,TGTGCCAGCAGTGACGGGACAGGGGACACAGATACGCAGTATTTT,CASSDGTGDTDTQYF
TRBV29-1,many,-,TRBJ1-1,TGCAGCGTCCGGGGGATGAACACTGAAGCTTTCTTT,CSVRGMNTEAFF
TRBV5-4,-,TRBD2,TRBJ2-1,TGTGCCAGCAGCTTGGCTCGCGGGGGGGCCGGTGAGCAGTTCTTC,CASSLARGGAGEQFF
TRBV28,few,-,TRBJ2-7,TGTGCCAGCAGTTCGACGACTACTCGCTACGAGCAGTACTTC,CASSSTTTRYEQYF
TRBV5-1,-,-,TRBJ2-5,TGCGCCAGCAGAATACAGGAGACCCAGTACTTC,CASRIQETQYF
TRBV12-3/TRBV12-4,many,-,TRBJ1-5,TGTGCCAGCAGTCGGGTTCCGGGGAGCAATCAGCCCCAGCATTTT,CASSRVPGSNQPQHF
TRBV23-1,-,-,TRBJ2-2,TGCGCCAGCAGTCAATCAGCGACTAACACCGGGGAGCTGTTTTTT,CASSQSATNTGELFF
TRBV13,-,TRBD2,TRBJ2-1,TGTGCCAGCAGTTCCGGGACTAGCGGACATGAGGAGCAGTTCTTC,CASSSGTSGHEEQFF
TRBV9,-,-,TRBJ2-6,TGTGCCAGCAGCCCCGAGGGAGGTTTCTCTGGGGCCAACGTCCTGACTTTC,CASSPEGGFSGANVLTF
TRBV7-2,-,TRBD2,TRBJ2-3,TGTGCCAGCAGGCTAGCGGGGGGCACAGATACGCAGTATTTT,CASRLAGGTDTQYF
TRBV6-5,few,-,TRBJ1-4,TGTGCCAGCAGCCAAGTGGGGGATGGGGAAAAACTGTTTTTT,CASSQVGDGEKLFF
TRBV12-3/TRBV12-4,-,-,TRBJ2-3,TGTGCCAGCAGATTGACGGATACGCAGTATTTT,CASRLTDTQYF
TRBV24-1,few,TRBD2,TRBJ2-1,TGTGCCACCAGCGGGGGAATTACTAGCGGGAGATTTAATGAGCAGTTCTTC,CATSGGITSGRFNEQFF
TRBV7-9,few,-,TRBJ2-7,TGTGCCAGCAGCTCCCCGGAGCGTTGGTACTTC,CASSSPERWYF
TRBV7-2,-,-,TRBJ2-1,TGTGCCAGCAGCTTAACTCAGGGCTCATACAATGAGCAGTTCTTC,CASSLTQGSYNEQFF
TRBV12-3/TRBV12-4,-,-,TRBJ1-1,TGTGCCAGCAGTTGGGAACCGGGGAACACTGAAGCTTTCTTT,CASSWEPGNTEAFF
TRBV5-1,-,-,TRBJ1-1,TGCGCCAGCAGCAGAGAGCCAGGCACTGAAGCTTTCTTT,CASSREPGTEAFF
TRBV18,-,-,TRBJ2-3,TGTGCCAGCTCACCACGCGAGGGGACGGATACGCAGTATTTT,CASSPREGTDTQYF
TRBV14,-,TRBD1,TRBJ2-7,TGTGCCAGCAGCCAAGAAGGGGGCTTTGACGAGCAGTACTTC,CASSQEGGFDEQYF
TRBV27,-,TRBD1,TRBJ1-5,TGTGCCAGCAGTTTAACCTGGACAGGGATCTATAGCAATCAGCCCCAGCATTTT,CASSLTWTGIYSNQPQHF
TRBV7-2,many,-,TRBJ1-1,TGTGCCAGCAGCTTAGACCAGGGTTCCGGTGAAGCTTTCTTT,CASSLDQGSGEAFF
TRBV3-1,-,-,TRBJ1-5,TGTGCCAGCAGCCTGGGACCGAGCAATCAGCCCCAGCATTTT,CASSLGPSNQPQHF
TRBV19,few,-,TRBJ2-1,TGTGCCAGTACCGTTGTGGGGGGTTCAAACAATGAGCAGTTCTTC,CASTVVGGSNNEQFF
TRBV29-1,-,TRBD2,TRBJ2-5,TGCAGCGTTGAAATGCAGGACCTCCCAACTAGCGGGAGGGGGTATGAGACCCAGTACTTC,CSVEMQDLPTSGRGYETQYF
TRBV12-3/TRBV12-4,many,-,TRBJ1-1,TGTGCCAGCAGTTTTTTTACAGCCTCTGAAGCTTTCTTT,CASSFFTASEAFF
TRBV12-3/TRBV12-4,-,TRBD1,TRBJ2-1,TGTGCCAGCAGCTCGACAGGGGGCTATATTTCCTACAATGAGCAGTTCTTC,CASSSTGGYISYNEQFF
TRBV27,-,-,TRBJ2-5,TGTGCCAGCAGTCCACGGACAGCAAAAGAGACCCAGTACTTC,CASSPRTAKETQYF
TRBV24-1,few,TRBD1,TRBJ1-2,TGTGCCACCAGTGGTCCGGGACAGCCTTATGGCTACACCTTC,CATSGPGQPYGYTF
TRBV7-9,many,-,TRBJ2-3,TGTGCCAGCAGCAAACAAGGGGGGGCAGGAGATACGCAGTATTTT,CASSKQGGAGDTQYF
TRBV24-1,few,TRBD1,TRBJ2-5,TGTGCCACCAGTGATTCGGGGACAGGGCGAGAGACCCAGTACTTC,CATSDSGTGRETQYF
TRBV12-3/TRBV12-4,few,-,TRBJ1-4,TGTGCCAGCAGTTTTAGTTTGACAGCGAATGAAAAACTGTTTTTT,CASSFSLTANEKLFF
TRBV7-9,few,TRBD1,TRBJ2-5,TGTGCCAGCAGCTGGGCAGGGGGCTCAGAGACCCAGTACTTC,CASSWAGGSETQYF
TRBV28,many,-,TRBJ1-2,TGTGCCAGCAGTTCACAGGCTGAACGTTACTATGGCTACACCTTC,CASSSQAERYYGYTF
TRBV28,few,-,TRBJ2-7,TGTGCCAGCAGTCCCTACCCCGGCTCCTACGAGCAGTACTTC,CASSPYPGSYEQYF
TRBV24-1,few,TRBD1,TRBJ1-2,TGTGCCACCAGAGCCGGGACAGGGACGGGGGACTATGGCTACACCTTC,CATRAGTGTGDYGYTF
TRBV4-2,many,-,TRBJ2-7,TGTGCCAGCAGCCAGAACACCTATCCTTACGAGCAGTACTTC,CASSQNTYPYEQYF
TRBV4-2,-,-,TRBJ2-5,TGTGCCAGCAGCGACGACAGTGTCCAAGAGACCCAGTACTTC,CASSDDSVQETQYF
TRBV19,few,-,TRBJ2-2,TGTGCCAGTAGGGGCTCAAACACCGGGGAGCTGTTTTTT,CASRGSNTGELFF
TRBV29-1,many,TRBD1,TRBJ1-1,TGCAGCGTCAGGACAGGCCCGAACACTGAAGCTTTCTTT,CSVRTGPNTEAFF
TRBV6-5,few,-,TRBJ2-3,TGTGCCAGCAGTTACTCGAGTGGAGGTACGCAGTATTTT,CASSYSSGGTQYF
TRBV6-5,few,TRBD2,TRBJ2-3,TGTGCCAGCAGTTACCATCCGGGACTAGCGGCCCCAGATACGCAGTATTTT,CASSYHPGLAAPDTQYF
TRBV6-5,-,-,TRBJ2-7,TGTGCCAGCAGTTACTCGGGACTTTCCTACGAGCAGTACTTC,CASSYSGLSYEQYF
TRBV6-1,-,-,TRBJ1-6,TGTGCCAGCAGTGAAGTTCAGGGTACGAATTCACCCCTCCACTTT,CASSEVQGTNSPLHF
TRBV10-3,-,TRBD2,TRBJ2-7,TGTGCCGTCAGTGAGTCCCGACTAGCGGGGGGGCCGTACGAGCAGTACTTC,CAVSESRLAGGPYEQYF
TRBV6-5,few,-,TRBJ2-6,TGTGCCAGCCGGAGGCCAGGCTCTGGGGCCAACGTCCTGACTTTC,CASRRPGSGANVLTF
TRBV30,many,-,TRBJ1-1,TGTGCCTGGAGGGTCCGGTCGGACACTGAAGCTTTCTTT,CAWRVRSDTEAFF
TRBV5-4,many,-,TRBJ1-1,TGTGCCAGCAGCTCTAGGGGACCGAACACTGAAGCTTTCTTT,CASSSRGPNTEAFF